What follows are 32 T cell receptor beta chains derived from one specimen sequenced in a study of neurological immune-mediated disorders. TCRdb reprocessed the 5' RACE reads via MiXCR and lists one record per CDR3 protein. The sample has about 79,000 distinct CDR3 sequences, 13% to 15% seen once. The sample was PBMCs. These receptors all stem from a woman between 50 and 59 years old in good health.

Ten or more counts support this clonotype. Written as DNA, the CDR3 is TGTGCCATCAGTACAGGGGGCACTGGGGCCAACGTCCTGACTTTC. Translation gives CAISTGGTGANVLTF. The chain uses TRBV10-3 and TRBJ2-6; 9 nucleotides line up with TRBD1. V dropped 5 bases and J dropped 2; count of bases not matched to a gene: 1. This CDR3 has 15 amino acids. Germline values: CDR1 ENHRY, CDR2 SYGVKD.

The chain has TRBV5-1 and TRBJ2-5, with TRBD2 as a possible D gene (6 bases). V lost 4 bases and J lost 4, with 11 bases in between. The CDR3 extends over 13 amino acids. CDR1 and CDR2 (germline): SGHRS, YFSETQ. This chain's CDR3 is CASSPTAGETQYF. The CDR3 DNA follows: TGCGCCAGCAGCCCGACAGCGGGAGAGACCCAGTACTTC. The entire variable domain, with the rest obtained from reference TRBV5-1 and TRBJ2-5, is as follows: KAGVTQTPRYLIKTRGQQVTLSCSPISGHRSVSWYQQTPGQGLQFLFEYFSETQRNKGNFPGRFSGRQFSNSRSEMNVSTLELGDSALYLCASSPTAGETQYFGPGTRLLVL.

This clonotype was counted at least ten times. The chain has TRBV27 and TRBJ2-7; 7 bases are shared with TRBD1. V lost 5 bases and J lost 2; bases outside the gene matches: 9. This CDR3 region has 15 residues. Germline V gives CDR1 MNHEY, CDR2 SMNVEV (reference sequence). The CDR3 DNA follows: TGTGCCAGCAGTAACAGGGGCGGTGATACCTACGAGCAGTACTTC. It specifies CASSNRGGDTYEQYF.

This clonotype has ten or more counts. This chain uses TRBV6-2 or TRBV6-3 with TRBJ1-5; D uncertain. Germline assignment: CDR1 MNHEY and CDR2 SVGEGT. This CDR3 region has 14 residues. The V and J ends lost 4 bases and 7 bases respectively, with 14 bases between them. The CDR3 loop reads CASSSRDNEQPQHF. The CDR3 bases are TGTGCCAGCAGTTCGCGCGACAACGAGCAGCCCCAGCATTTT.

This clonotype was found many times. V gene TRBV5-1 combines with J gene TRBJ2-3; tentative D call: TRBD2 (5 bases). This CDR3 has 17 amino acids. V lost 0 bases to trimming and J lost 2 bases, with 16 bases between them. Germline V gene sequence: CDR1 SGHRS, CDR2 YFSETQ. The CDR3 here is CASSLEVLGGSTDTQYF. The CDR3 coding sequence is TGCGCCAGCAGCTTGGAAGTCTTGGGCGGGTCCACAGATACGCAGTATTTT.

For this clonotype: A much larger clone lies one base from this, so it may be a read error. The gene calls are TRBV11-3 and TRBJ2-4; maybe TRBD1 (5 bases). The CDR3 has 18 residues. Germline V gene sequence: CDR1 SGHNT, CDR2 YENEEA. V dropped 5 bases and J dropped 0 bases, with 20 bases sitting between them. CDR3 residues: CASSPSTGFAIAKNIQYF. CDR3 bases: TGTGCCAGCAGCCCAAGCACAGGATTCGCCATAGCCAAAAACATTCAGTACTTC.

This clonotype was seen a few times. The chain is built from TRBV12-3 or TRBV12-4 and TRBJ2-3; D call uncertain. The CDR3 spans 15 residues. V lost 6 bases and J lost 0, with 13 bases in between. The CDR3 DNA reads as TGTGCCAGCAGCCTGCGGTGGGCTAGCACAGATACGCAGTATTTT. Its translation: CASSLRWASTDTQYF.

In this sample, this clonotype turned up many times. The chain uses TRBV5-1 and TRBJ1-1, with 8 nucleotides matching TRBD1. CDR1 and CDR2 from the germline V gene are SGHRS and YFSETQ. After removal of 7 bases from V and 4 bases from J, the junction contained 9 bases not matched to a gene. The CDR3 is 14 residues long. The CDR3: CASDPGGGFTEAFF. Here the CDR3 DNA reads TGCGCCAGCGACCCAGGGGGCGGTTTCACTGAAGCTTTCTTT.

J is TRBJ1-1 and V is TRBV5-1; D perhaps matches TRBD1 (5 bases). The V end lost 0 bases, the J end lost 5 bases, and 14 bases lay between the germline ends. The CDR3 totals 15 residues. Germline V gene lookup returns CDR1 SGHRS and CDR2 YFSETQ. The CDR3 nucleotides read TGCGCCAGCAGCTTGGTAGAGGGGAGTTCAACTGAAGCTTTCTTT. Its protein is CASSLVEGSSTEAFF.

There are many counts of this clonotype. The chain is built from TRBV5-1 and TRBJ1-1; D is unclear. V lost 5 bases to trimming and J lost 1 base, with 12 bases between them. Germline V gene sequence: CDR1 SGHRS, CDR2 YFSETQ. The length of the CDR3 is 14 residues. The CDR3 DNA reads as TGCGCCAGCAGTCCGAGGAGAAAGAACACTGAAGCTTTCTTT. This codes for CASSPRRKNTEAFF.

This clonotype was detected ten times or more. The chain recombines TRBV2 with TRBJ1-2; weak D call: TRBD1 (6 bases). Per germline, CDR1 SNHLY and CDR2 FYNNEI. The CDR3 is made up of 15 amino acids. The V gene lost 7 bases and the J gene lost 4 bases, with 19 bases spanning the gap. CDR3 sequence: CASIQEGGVGYGYTF. The CDR3 DNA follows: TGTGCCAGCATCCAAGAGGGGGGGGTGGGCTATGGCTACACCTTC.

This clonotype has ten or more counts. The CDR3 is CASSLLGSSSYEQYF. In DNA form, the CDR3 reads TGCGCCAGCAGCTTGCTGGGATCGAGCTCCTACGAGCAGTACTTC. The rearrangement uses TRBV5-1 and TRBJ2-7; unclear D gene. V shed 1 base and J shed 0 bases, with 11 bases lying between them. The germline V gene encodes CDR1 SGHRS and CDR2 YFSETQ. The CDR3 totals 15 residues.

The genes are TRBV29-1 and TRBJ1-1; weak D call: TRBD1 (6 bases). Per the germline V gene, CDR1 is SQVTM and CDR2 is ANQGSEA. This CDR3 region has 15 residues. V lost 5 bases and J lost 0, with 16 bases in between. The CDR3 DNA reads as TGCAGCGTTATCGACACGAGGGGGATGAACACTGAAGCTTTCTTT. Its protein product is CSVIDTRGMNTEAFF.

This clonotype was observed at least ten times. The genes are TRBV25-1 and TRBJ2-3; D is undetermined. The germline V gene encodes CDR1 MGHDK and CDR2 SYGVNS. Deletions cut 3 bases from V and 2 bases from J, with 12 bases between. This CDR3 region has 15 residues. CDR3 bases: TGTGCCAGCAGTGACTATGGGAACCCCACAGATACGCAGTATTTT. It encodes CASSDYGNPTDTQYF.

This clonotype was picked up many times. The chain recombines TRBV7-9 with TRBJ1-5; 7 nucleotides match TRBD1. The CDR3 is made up of 13 amino acids. With V trimmed by 5 bases and J by 7 bases, 5 bases remained unmatched. Germline CDR1 SEHNR, CDR2 FQNEAQ (reference sequence). CDR3 residues: CASSLGQAQPQHF. The CDR3 bases are TGTGCCAGCAGCCTCGGACAGGCACAGCCCCAGCATTTT.

This clonotype was observed at least ten times. This sequence joins TRBV15 and TRBJ2-3; 13 positions match TRBD2. Trimming at V came to 2 bases and at J to 2 bases, leaving 4 bases not matched to a gene. The germline CDR1 and CDR2 sequences are LNHNV and YYDKDF (reference sequence). The CDR3 length is 17 residues. The CDR3 DNA follows: TGTGCCACCAGCAGACGGACTAGCGGGGGCCTCACAGATACGCAGTATTTT. Residues: CATSRRTSGGLTDTQYF.

This clonotype was counted ten times or more. The chain recombines TRBV12-3 or TRBV12-4 with TRBJ1-2; no definite D call. Trimming left V 3 bases short and J 3 bases short, with 11 bases between. The CDR3 loop spans 14 amino acids. The CDR3 nucleotides read TGTGCCAGCAGTTTTATTGGTAGGGACTATGGCTACACCTTC. Encoded protein: CASSFIGRDYGYTF.

This clonotype showed up many times. The chain carries TRBV20-1 and TRBJ2-1; weak D call: TRBD1 (6 bases). V was clipped by 0 bases and J by 4 bases, with 13 bases between them. CDR3 length: 15 amino acids. Germline values: CDR1 DFQATT, CDR2 SNEGSKA (reference sequence). Here the CDR3 DNA reads TGCAGTGCTAGAGATCGTATCAGGGGTTACAATGAGCAGTTCTTC. This translates into CSARDRIRGYNEQFF.

This clonotype occurred many times. The chain combines TRBV12-3 or TRBV12-4 with TRBJ1-1; D not resolved. V lost 5 bases to trimming and J lost 8 bases, with 9 bases between them. The CDR3 length is 11 residues. The CDR3 region is CASSPLREAFF. The CDR3 bases are TGTGCCAGCAGTCCGCTACGGGAAGCTTTCTTT.

This clonotype was seen at least ten times. The V call is TRBV29-1, the J call TRBJ2-3; D remains ambiguous. This CDR3 region has 14 residues. Trimming took 4 bases from V and 0 from J, leaving 11 bases between them. CDR1 is SQVTM and CDR2 is ANQGSEA in the germline V gene. CDR3 in amino acids: CSVVSVSSTDTQYF. The DNA for the CDR3 is TGCAGCGTTGTTTCAGTCTCTAGCACAGATACGCAGTATTTT.

This clonotype was recorded many times. V gene TRBV5-1 combines with J gene TRBJ2-7; the match to TRBD1 covers 8 bases. Germline V lookup: CDR1 SGHRS, CDR2 YFSETQ. J lost 6 bases, V lost 0 bases, and 5 bases had no gene match. This CDR3 region has 14 residues. CDR3 DNA: TGCGCCAGCAGCTTGGGACAGGGGCTTGGCGAGCAGTACTTC. As protein: CASSLGQGLGEQYF.

This clonotype was seen repeatedly, ten times or more. The chain uses TRBV20-1 and TRBJ1-1; D remains ambiguous. The CDR3 spans 12 residues. Germline V gene data show CDR1 as DFQATT and CDR2 as SNEGSKA (reference sequence). Trimming shortened V by 7 bases and J by 1 base, and 10 bases separated the two germline ends. CDR3 residues: CSVGRGNTEAFF. The CDR3 DNA sequence: TGCAGTGTAGGGCGGGGGAACACTGAAGCTTTCTTT.

This clonotype was observed many times. This chain uses TRBV7-2 with TRBJ2-7; D unresolved. The V end lost 0 bases, the J end lost 0 bases, and 9 bases lay between the germline ends. Germline assignment: CDR1 SGHTA and CDR2 FQGNSA. CDR3 length: 15 residues. The CDR3 DNA reads as TGTGCCAGCAGCTTAGCAGTGTCCCCCTCCTACGAGCAGTACTTC. Translation gives CASSLAVSPSYEQYF.

In its sample, this clonotype was seen many times. The chain recombines TRBV28 with TRBJ2-7, with a possible D match to TRBD1 (6 bases). CDR3 length: 13 residues. The V gene's germline CDR1 is MDHEN and CDR2 SYDVKM. V was shortened by 11 bases and J by 3 bases, with 17 bases between the two germline ends. CDR3 amino acids: CAVQRDTFYEQYF. As DNA, the CDR3 is TGTGCCGTCCAGAGGGACACCTTCTACGAGCAGTACTTC.

Ten or more counts support this clonotype. The chain carries TRBV5-1 and TRBJ2-5; D not resolved. Trimming cost V 3 bases and J 5 bases, with 17 bases left between them. The CDR3 covers 15 residues. In germline, CDR1 is SGHRS, CDR2 YFSETQ. CDR3 sequence: CASSSIPPPQETQYF. CDR3 coding DNA: TGCGCCAGCAGCTCCATCCCTCCCCCGCAGGAGACCCAGTACTTC.

There are many counts of this clonotype. The chain couples TRBV20-1 to TRBJ2-7; D is possibly TRBD1 (6 bases). The V and J ends lost 6 bases and 3 bases respectively, with 12 bases between them. Germline V CDR1 and CDR2: DFQATT, SNEGSKA (reference sequence). CDR3 length equals 12 residues. The CDR3: CSAATDSYEQYF. The CDR3 DNA sequence: TGCAGTGCGGCTACGGACAGCTACGAGCAGTACTTC.

This clonotype was seen many times. The chain joins TRBV10-1 to TRBJ1-1; D is perhaps TRBD1 (6 bases). Germline V lookup: CDR1 WNHNN, CDR2 SYGVQD (reference sequence). This CDR3 has 15 amino acids. Trimming left V 6 bases short and J 5 bases short, with 19 bases between. The CDR3 loop is CASSFSQGLGTEAFF. The CDR3 region has the DNA TGCGCCAGCAGCTTTTCACAGGGTTTGGGGACTGAAGCTTTCTTT.

The table lists this clonotype with many counts. The rearrangement links TRBV5-1 to TRBJ2-1; D is unclear. V was shortened by 4 bases and J by 0 bases, with 8 bases between the two germline ends. This CDR3 contains 14 residues. Germline V CDR1 and CDR2: SGHRS, YFSETQ. The CDR3: CASSEQSSYNEQFF. In nucleotides, the CDR3 is TGCGCCAGCAGCGAGCAAAGCTCCTACAATGAGCAGTTCTTC.

Ten or more counts support this clonotype. The chain combines TRBV7-8 with TRBJ2-1; a weak D match, TRBD2 (5 bases). Trimming removed 2 bases from V and 0 bases from J, with 17 bases in between. From germline, CDR1 is SGHVS and CDR2 FQNEAQ. CDR3 length: 18 amino acids. Written as DNA, the CDR3 is TGTGCCAGCAGCTTACCCGGGGTCCGGAGAAGCTCCTACAATGAGCAGTTCTTC. Translating it yields CASSLPGVRRSSYNEQFF.

This clonotype was picked up many times. The rearrangement uses TRBV28 and TRBJ2-7, with TRBD1 matching over 9 bases. Germline V gives CDR1 MDHEN, CDR2 SYDVKM. The ends lost 8 bases at V and 7 bases at J; junction bases unmatched: 15. This CDR3 region has 15 residues. DNA of the CDR3: TGTGCCAGCGGAGAAACCGGGACAGGGCGTCGGGAGCAGTACTTC. It encodes CASGETGTGRREQYF. The full variable domain, in which reference TRBV28 and TRBJ2-7 provide the parts outside the CDR3, is DVKVTQSSRYLVKRTGEKVFLECVQDMDHENMFWYRQDPGLGLRLIYFSYDVKMKEKGDIPEGYSVSREKKERFSLILESASTNQTSMYLCASGETGTGRREQYFGPGTRLTVT.

In this sample, this clonotype turned up many times. The chain has TRBV5-1 and TRBJ2-6, with D perhaps matching TRBD1 (5 bases). Per the germline V gene, CDR1 is SGHRS and CDR2 is YFSETQ. CDR3 length: 15 amino acids. V gave up 5 bases and J gave up 2 bases, with 11 bases separating them. In DNA, the CDR3 is TGCGCCAGCAGATCAGGGCCAACTGGGGCCAACGTCCTGACTTTC. Translating gives CASRSGPTGANVLTF. The whole variable domain, remainder taken from reference TRBV5-1 and TRBJ2-6, is KAGVTQTPRYLIKTRGQQVTLSCSPISGHRSVSWYQQTPGQGLQFLFEYFSETQRNKGNFPGRFSGRQFSNSRSEMNVSTLELGDSALYLCASRSGPTGANVLTFGAGSRLTVL.

This clonotype was counted between two and nine times. The rearrangement joins TRBV5-1 to TRBJ1-1, with a weak D call TRBD1 (6 bases). Germline V gene lookup returns CDR1 SGHRS and CDR2 YFSETQ. V lost 9 bases to trimming and J lost 1 base, with 25 bases between them. The CDR3 spans 17 residues. DNA of the CDR3: TGCGCCACCAAGGAGTCCGGGGGCCCCAATTGGAACACTGAAGCTTTCTTT. Its protein product is CATKESGGPNWNTEAFF.